The 12 T cell receptor beta chains given below trace back to one sample, sequenced in a study of cytomegalovirus exposure and HLA in healthy donors (dated by TCRdb to about 2017). Library method: the immunoSEQ multiplex PCR assay. TCRdb limited this immuneACCESS table to in-frame rearrangements with V and J called. A share of clones is missing; checked studies link under half to unresolved V genes, and the rest is unexplained. This sample holds about 160,000 clones; roughly 86% were observed only once. The ten largest clones represent 4.2% of the sample. The sequencing sample was made of PBMCs. The receptors were sampled from a man younger than 35 in good health and CMV-seropositive.

The gene calls are TRBV5-4 and TRBJ2-3, with 10 positions matching TRBD2. In germline, CDR1 is SGHNT, CDR2 YYREEE (reference sequence). CDR3 size: 15 residues. The junction had 2 bases not matched to a gene; V was cut back by 0 bases and J by 4 bases. Here the CDR3 DNA reads TGTGCCAGCAGCTTGGCTAGCGGGAGTTCAGATACGCAGTATTTT. It translates to CASSLASGSSDTQYF.

The chain combines TRBV18 with TRBJ2-5; no definite D call. The CDR3 is 13 residues long. Deletions cut 3 bases from V and 2 bases from J, with 7 bases between. CDR1 is KGHSH, CDR2 LQKENI, per germline. CDR3 loop: CASSPSPQETQYF. CDR3 coding DNA: TGTGCCAGCTCACCCTCCCCTCAAGAGACCCAGTACTTC.

J is TRBJ2-3 and V is TRBV7-6; 9 bases align to TRBD2. The CDR3 totals 16 residues. Germline values: CDR1 SGHVS, CDR2 FNYEAQ. Germline trimming cut 5 bases from V and 0 bases from J; bases unmatched to any gene: 6. CDR3 nucleotides: TGTGCCAGCAGCCGATTAGCGGGAGACAGCACAGATACGCAGTATTTT. This encodes CASSRLAGDSTDTQYF.

The V and J genes are TRBV15 and TRBJ2-2; 12 positions match TRBD2. The germline gives CDR1 LNHNV, CDR2 YYDKDF (reference sequence). The junction had 5 bases not matched to a gene; V was cut back by 0 bases and J by 6 bases. CDR3 length equals 17 residues. In DNA form, the CDR3 reads TGTGCCACCAGCAGAGATCGGACTAGCGGGATCCCCGGGGAGCTGTTTTTT. Encoded protein: CATSRDRTSGIPGELFF.

The chain joins TRBV28 to TRBJ2-7; possibly TRBD1 for D (5 bases). V dropped 2 bases and J dropped 2 bases, with 19 bases sitting between them. Germline V gene sequence: CDR1 MDHEN, CDR2 SYDVKM. This CDR3 comprises 17 residues. The CDR3 coding sequence is TGTGCCAGCAGTTTAGTCGCCTCGACAGAGTTCCCCTACGAGCAGTACTTC. Its translation: CASSLVASTEFPYEQYF.

The chain couples TRBV6-6 to TRBJ1-5; D is possibly TRBD1 (6 bases). V dropped 8 bases and J dropped 5 bases, with 19 bases sitting between them. The CDR3 spans 15 residues. Germline V gene sequence: CDR1 MNHNY, CDR2 SVGAGI (reference sequence). In DNA form, the CDR3 reads TGTGCCAGCCTCCGAGGGGGAAGGATCGATCAGCCCCAGCATTTT. Protein product: CASLRGGRIDQPQHF.

This clone was seen once. This chain connects TRBV5-4 to TRBJ2-7; 7 bases fit TRBD2. CDR3 length: 15 residues. J lost 0 bases, V lost 4 bases, and 7 bases had no gene match. Germline values: CDR1 SGHNT, CDR2 YYREEE (reference sequence). The CDR3: CASSPSGVSSYEQYF. For the CDR3, the DNA is TGTGCCAGCAGCCCAAGCGGGGTTAGCTCCTACGAGCAGTACTTC. The full variable domain, completed using reference TRBV5-4 and TRBJ2-7, is ETGVTQSPTHLIKTRGQQVTLRCSSQSGHNTVSWYQQALGQGPQFIFQYYREEENGRGNFPPRFSGLQFPNYSSELNVNALELDDSALYLCASSPSGVSSYEQYFGPGTRLTVT.

The chain joins TRBV5-1 to TRBJ1-2, with 7 bases aligning to TRBD1. Germline V gene lookup returns CDR1 SGHRS and CDR2 YFSETQ. Trimming at V came to 2 bases and at J to 0 bases, leaving 10 bases not matched to a gene. The CDR3 contains 17 residues. The CDR3 DNA reads as TGCGCCAGCAGCTTCACGAAGGGACAGTTAGCTAACTATGGCTACACCTTC. It specifies CASSFTKGQLANYGYTF.

The genes are TRBV25-1 and TRBJ2-7; TRBD2 matches 12 bases. Germline V lookup: CDR1 MGHDK, CDR2 SYGVNS. CDR3 size: 15 residues. The V and J ends lost 4 bases and 4 bases, in that order; junction bases with no gene match: 5. The CDR3 DNA sequence: TGTGCCAGCAGTGCGTCAACTAGCGGGAGGTACGAGCAGTACTTC. Translating it yields CASSASTSGRYEQYF.

The chain carries TRBV28 and TRBJ1-5; 10 nucleotides line up with TRBD1. The CDR3 covers 16 residues. CDR1 is MDHEN, CDR2 SYDVKM, per germline. With 5 bases clipped from V and 5 bases from J, the junction kept 9 bases outside the gene matches. The CDR3 is CASSPPDRGRYQPQHF. For the CDR3, the DNA is TGTGCCAGCAGTCCTCCAGACAGGGGGCGTTATCAGCCCCAGCATTTT.

The genes are TRBV4-1 and TRBJ2-1; a weak D match, TRBD1 (6 bases). CDR3 length: 14 residues. CDR1 is MGHRA and CDR2 is YSYEKL in the germline V gene. Trimming left V 4 bases short and J 6 bases short, with 13 bases between. CDR3 in amino acids: CASSPQDRFNEQFF. DNA of the CDR3: TGCGCCAGCAGCCCCCAAGACAGGTTCAATGAGCAGTTCTTC.

The chain recombines TRBV6-5 with TRBJ2-2; tentatively, D is TRBD1 (6 bases). Germline-derived CDR1 and CDR2 are MNHEY and SVGAGI. Trimming took off 3 bases at V and 0 bases at J, with 8 bases between the two ends. The CDR3 loop spans 15 amino acids. The CDR3 nucleotides read TGTGCCAGCAGTTATGACAGGCCGAACACCGGGGAGCTGTTTTTT. It specifies CASSYDRPNTGELFF.